Presented here are 25 T cell receptor beta chains from one specimen sequenced in a study of CD8+ T cells in alopecia areata. RNA was extracted and reverse transcribed into cDNA as the sequencing template. Measured with immunoSEQ multiplex PCR; TCRdb has only the in-frame clones, and not every one. The sample shows 90,000 to 130,000 clones, almost 60% of them seen only once. Sequenced input: CD8+ T cells sorted from blood. The source of these receptors is a human donor in good health.

This clone has just a few counts. This chain uses TRBV7-9 with TRBJ2-3; D is unclear. The CDR3 is made up of 11 amino acids. The ends were cut back, 8 bases at V and 6 bases at J, with 9 bases in the middle. Germline loops: CDR1 SEHNR, CDR2 FQNEAQ (reference sequence). CDR3: CASGHRDTQYF. In DNA, the CDR3 is TGTGCCAGCGGCCACCGGGATACGCAGTATTTT.

The rearrangement links TRBV7-6 to TRBJ1-1, with TRBD1 as a possible D gene (5 bases). Between the trimmed V and J ends, which lost 5 bases and 0 bases, there was a span of 19 bases. CDR1 is SGHVS, CDR2 FNYEAQ, per germline. The CDR3 contains 17 residues. CDR3: CASSPPPGRPLNTEAFF. CDR3 nucleotides: TGTGCCAGCAGCCCGCCCCCAGGGCGGCCACTGAACACTGAAGCTTTCTTT.

As to this clone: Its ends do not fully match the called genes, so a read error is possible. J is TRBJ2-7 and V is TRBV7-9, with 10 bases lining up with TRBD1. Germline-derived CDR1 and CDR2 are SEHNR and FQNEAQ (reference sequence). This CDR3 is 15 amino acids long. CDR3: CASSSSGQGSSEQYF. The DNA of the CDR3 is TGTGCCAGCAGTTCCTCGGGACAGGGGTCCTCCGAGCAGTACTTC. The full variable domain, with the rest looked up from reference TRBV7-9 and TRBJ2-7, is DTGVSQNPRHKITKRGQNVTFRCDPISEHNRLYWYRQTLGQGPEFLTYFQNEAQLEKSRLLSDRFSAERPKGSFSTLEIQRTEQGDSAMYLCASSSSGQGSSEQYFGPGTRLTVT.

In its sample, this clone was seen a few times. DNA of the CDR3: TGTGCCAGCTCACATCACAGCGGCCACGAGCAGTACTTC. Protein sequence: CASSHHSGHEQYF. The V call is TRBV18, the J call TRBJ2-7; D perhaps matches TRBD2 (5 bases). V dropped 4 bases and J dropped 5 bases, with 12 bases sitting between them. This CDR3 region has 13 residues. CDR1 is KGHSH and CDR2 is LQKENI in the germline V gene.

The chain carries TRBV13 and TRBJ2-7, with D perhaps matching TRBD1 or TRBD2 (5 bases each). The CDR3 has 14 residues. Trimming stripped 1 base from V and 2 bases from J, with 9 bases between. The V gene's germline CDR1 is PRHDT and CDR2 FYEKMQ (reference sequence). CDR3 sequence: CASSLEGRTYEQYF. CDR3 nucleotides: TGTGCCAGCAGCTTAGAGGGACGGACCTACGAGCAGTACTTC.

This clone was detected many times. This rearrangement joins TRBV15 to TRBJ2-1; 9 bases are shared with TRBD2. V lost 8 bases and J lost 4; bases outside the gene matches: 3. This CDR3 contains 13 residues. The V gene's germline CDR1 is LNHNV and CDR2 YYDKDF (reference sequence). The CDR3 loop is CATGLAGYNEQFF. As DNA, the CDR3 is TGTGCCACCGGGCTAGCGGGGTACAATGAGCAGTTCTTC.

This clone was found a few times. V is TRBV10-2 and J is TRBJ2-5; tentative D call: TRBD1 (6 bases). Trimming shortened V by 3 bases and J by 5 bases, and 13 bases separated the two germline ends. The CDR3 runs 14 residues. Per germline, CDR1 WSHSY and CDR2 SAAADI. DNA of the CDR3: TGCGCCAGCAGTGACAGGGGTGGGTCGGAGACCCAGTACTTC. Translation gives CASSDRGGSETQYF.

The gene calls are TRBV15 and TRBJ1-1; D is unclear. CDR1 is LNHNV, CDR2 YYDKDF, per germline (reference sequence). The ends were cut back, 0 bases at V and 4 bases at J, with 12 bases in the middle. There are 15 residues in the CDR3. The CDR3 protein is CATSRDWRVGTEAFF. The CDR3 DNA reads as TGTGCCACCAGCAGAGATTGGAGGGTAGGCACTGAAGCTTTCTTT.

The chain recombines TRBV6-6 with TRBJ1-6, with 7 bases lining up with TRBD1. The CDR3 sequence is 13 residues long. J lost 5 bases, V lost 8 bases, and 3 bases had no gene match. CDR1 and CDR2 (germline): MNHNY, SVGAGI (reference sequence). The CDR3 is CASEQGNNSPLHF. For the CDR3, the DNA is TGTGCCAGCGAACAGGGGAATAATTCACCCCTCCACTTT.

As for this clone: The same CDR3 also results from other DNA sequences found in this sample. This chain connects TRBV4-1 to TRBJ2-1; D unclear. The germline gives CDR1 MGHRA, CDR2 YSYEKL. The CDR3 contains 15 residues. V lost 1 base to trimming and J lost 0 bases, with 7 bases between them. In DNA form, the CDR3 reads TGCGCCAGCAGCCAAGTTGGTAGCTCCTACAATGAGCAGTTCTTC. Its protein product is CASSQVGSSYNEQFF.

This clone was seen only a few times. The genes are TRBV6-5 and TRBJ2-6, with D hard to call. Between the trimmed V and J ends, which lost 2 bases and 3 bases, there was a span of 5 bases. CDR3 size: 14 residues. Looked up from germline, CDR1 is MNHEY and CDR2 is SVGAGI. CDR3 nucleotides: TGTGCCAGCAGTTACACCAATGGGGCCAACGTCCTGACTTTC. This sequence encodes CASSYTNGANVLTF.

The rearrangement joins TRBV27 to TRBJ2-2; 7 bases fit TRBD1. In germline, CDR1 is MNHEY, CDR2 SMNVEV (reference sequence). CDR3 length: 18 residues. V shed 5 bases, J shed 6 bases, and the junction held 18 bases outside the gene matches. The CDR3 loop is CASSIRPITGDLAGELFF. Written as DNA, the CDR3 is TGTGCCAGCAGTATCAGGCCAATCACAGGGGATCTTGCCGGGGAGCTGTTTTTT.

The V and J genes are TRBV27 and TRBJ1-1; D may be TRBD1 (5 bases). Trimming removed 2 bases from V and 4 bases from J, with 8 bases in between. Germline CDR1 reads MNHEY; CDR2 reads SMNVEV (reference sequence). CDR3 length: 13 amino acids. CDR3 residues: CASSLGGATEAFF. CDR3 nucleotides: TGTGCCAGCAGTTTAGGGGGAGCCACTGAAGCTTTCTTT.

This chain uses TRBV28 with TRBJ2-3; 9 bases map to TRBD1. The germline gives CDR1 MDHEN, CDR2 SYDVKM. This CDR3 has 18 amino acids. V shed 2 bases and J 1 base; nucleotides not matched to a gene: 10. CDR3 sequence reads: CASSLGQGSVWRTDTQYF. The CDR3 nucleotides read TGTGCCAGCAGTTTAGGACAGGGGTCAGTTTGGCGCACAGATACGCAGTATTTT. The full variable domain, its missing parts supplied by reference TRBV28 and TRBJ2-3, is DVKVTQSSRYLVKRTGEKVFLECVQDMDHENMFWYRQDPGLGLRLIYFSYDVKMKEKGDIPEGYSVSREKKERFSLILESASTNQTSMYLCASSLGQGSVWRTDTQYFGPGTRLTVL.

This clone has a handful of counts. This chain connects TRBV29-1 to TRBJ1-2; D is unclear. Germline CDR1 is SQVTM and CDR2 is ANQGSEA. The CDR3 loop spans 13 amino acids. Trimming stripped 4 bases from V and 4 bases from J, with 13 bases between. The chain's CDR3 is CSVGPTETYGYTF. The CDR3 DNA is TGCAGCGTTGGTCCAACGGAAACCTATGGCTACACCTTC. Full variable domain (missing parts from reference TRBV29-1 and TRBJ1-2): SAVISQKPSRDICQRGTSLTIQCQVDSQVTMMFWYRQQPGQSLTLIATANQGSEATYESGFVIDKFPISRPNLTFSTLTVSNMSPEDSSIYLCSVGPTETYGYTFGSGTRLTVV.

The chain recombines TRBV14 with TRBJ1-2; TRBD1 matches at 12 bases. Germline loops: CDR1 SGHDN, CDR2 FVKESK. CDR3 length: 19 residues. J was trimmed by 5 bases and V by 3 bases; bases with no gene match: 16. The CDR3 region has the DNA TGTGCCAGCAGCCACTACCACCCGGGACAGGGGGCCCTCGGATATGGCTACACCTTC. Amino acid sequence: CASSHYHPGQGALGYGYTF.

The chain has TRBV4-1 and TRBJ1-2; D uncertain. CDR3 length equals 15 residues. Looked up from germline, CDR1 is MGHRA and CDR2 is YSYEKL. The ends were cut back, 0 bases at V and 4 bases at J, with 12 bases in the middle. The DNA for the CDR3 is TGCGCCAGCAGCCAAGAAATCGAGAGCCGCTATGGCTACACCTTC. This encodes CASSQEIESRYGYTF.

This rearrangement joins TRBV9 to TRBJ1-1; tentatively, D is TRBD1 (6 bases). The CDR3 has 15 residues. Germline CDR1 is SGDLS and CDR2 is YYNGEE. With 4 bases removed from V and 1 base from J, the gap between germline ends came to 14 bases. The CDR3 spells CASSPEGGRNTEAFF. The CDR3 coding sequence is TGTGCCAGCAGCCCAGAGGGGGGCCGGAACACTGAAGCTTTCTTT.

This clone was found once. CDR3 in DNA: TGTGCCAGCAGCTTTACCCGGACAGCCGAGATAAGCTCCTACGAGCAGTACTTC. Residues: CASSFTRTAEISSYEQYF. The chain employs TRBV5-6 and TRBJ2-7; possibly TRBD1 for D (6 bases). The CDR3 has 18 residues. The V and J ends lost 2 bases and 0 bases respectively, with 21 bases between them. CDR1 is SGHDT, CDR2 YYEEEE, per germline.

This rearrangement joins TRBV29-1 to TRBJ2-7, with D uncertain. The germline gives CDR1 SQVTM, CDR2 ANQGSEA. V was cut by 4 bases and J by 0 bases, with 10 bases left in between. The CDR3 has 13 residues. Here the CDR3 DNA reads TGCAGCGTTGCCCCTCGAAGCTCCTACGAGCAGTACTTC. Its protein product is CSVAPRSSYEQYF.

The rearrangement joins TRBV29-1 to TRBJ2-1; no definite D call. The CDR3 runs to 12 residues. Germline CDR1 SQVTM, CDR2 ANQGSEA. Trimming cost V 3 bases and J 7 bases, with 10 bases left between them. The CDR3 sequence: CSVDPGLNEQFF. The CDR3, as DNA: TGCAGCGTTGACCCGGGCTTGAATGAGCAGTTCTTC.

The sample holds a few counts of this clone. Written as DNA, the CDR3 is TGTGCCAGCAGCCAAGTTGTAGGACCCGACGAGCAGTACTTC. This translates into CASSQVVGPDEQYF. This chain connects TRBV14 to TRBJ2-7; unclear D gene. The CDR3 is made up of 14 amino acids. V gave up 1 base and J gave up 5 bases, with 12 bases separating them. The germline V gene has CDR1 SGHDN and CDR2 FVKESK.

The J gene is TRBJ2-1, the V gene TRBV29-1; D is uncertain. Germline-derived CDR1 and CDR2 are SQVTM and ANQGSEA. V lost 4 bases and J lost 8, with 15 bases in between. The CDR3 is 13 residues long. The CDR3 sequence is CSVALVGKDEQFF. CDR3 nucleotide sequence: TGCAGCGTTGCCCTAGTGGGAAAGGATGAGCAGTTCTTC.

V usage is TRBV10-3 and J usage is TRBJ2-2; no reliable D call. Germline-derived CDR1 and CDR2 are ENHRY and SYGVKD. The CDR3 is made up of 13 amino acids. Trimming pared 6 bases from V and 4 bases from J, leaving 9 bases between. The CDR3 DNA is TGTGCCATCAGCCTACTCAGCACCGGGGAGCTGTTTTTT. Translation gives CAISLLSTGELFF.

The chain employs TRBV5-6 and TRBJ1-1; D uncertain. Per the germline V gene, CDR1 is SGHDT and CDR2 is YYEEEE. The CDR3 sequence is 15 residues long. V was trimmed by 2 bases and J by 5 bases, leaving 16 bases between them. DNA for the CDR3: TGTGCCAGCAGCTTCATACGGAGGGCGGTTACTGAAGCTTTCTTT. It codes for CASSFIRRAVTEAFF. Full variable domain (missing parts from reference TRBV5-6 and TRBJ1-1): DAGVTQSPTHLIKTRGQQVTLRCSPKSGHDTVSWYQQALGQGPQFIFQYYEEEERQRGNFPDRFSGHQFPNYSSELNVNALLLGDSALYLCASSFIRRAVTEAFFGQGTRLTVV.